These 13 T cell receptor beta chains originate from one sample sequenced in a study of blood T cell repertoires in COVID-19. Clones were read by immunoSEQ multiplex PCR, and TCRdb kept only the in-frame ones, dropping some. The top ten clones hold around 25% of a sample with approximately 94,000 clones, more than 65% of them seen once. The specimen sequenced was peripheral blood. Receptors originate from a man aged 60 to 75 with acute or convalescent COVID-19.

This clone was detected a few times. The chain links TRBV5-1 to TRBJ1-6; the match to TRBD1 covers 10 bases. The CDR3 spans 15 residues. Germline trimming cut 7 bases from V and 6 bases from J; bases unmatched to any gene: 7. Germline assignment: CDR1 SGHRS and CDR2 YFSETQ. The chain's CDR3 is CASSGGQGFNSPLHF. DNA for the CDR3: TGCGCCAGCTCTGGGGGACAGGGGTTTAATTCACCCCTCCACTTT.

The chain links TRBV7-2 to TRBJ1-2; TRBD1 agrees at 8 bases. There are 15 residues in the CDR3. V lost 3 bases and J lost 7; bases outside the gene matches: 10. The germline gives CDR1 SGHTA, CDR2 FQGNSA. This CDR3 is CASSFSQQGVSGYTF. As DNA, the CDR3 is TGTGCCAGCAGCTTTAGTCAACAGGGGGTGTCTGGCTACACCTTC.

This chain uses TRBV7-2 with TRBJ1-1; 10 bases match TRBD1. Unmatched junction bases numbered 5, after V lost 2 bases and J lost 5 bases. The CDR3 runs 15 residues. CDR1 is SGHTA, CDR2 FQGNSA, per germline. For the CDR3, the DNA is TGTGCCAGCAGCTTAAGGGGACAGGGGTGGACTGAAGCTTTCTTT. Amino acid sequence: CASSLRGQGWTEAFF.

The CDR3 DNA reads as TGCGCCAGCACCTCGACAAAGGCCAAATCACCCCTCCACTTT. The encoded protein is CASTSTKAKSPLHF. This chain links TRBV10-1 with TRBJ1-6; D not resolved. The germline V gene has CDR1 WNHNN and CDR2 SYGVQD (reference sequence). Trimming left V 7 bases short and J 10 bases short, with 17 bases between. The CDR3 length is 14 residues.

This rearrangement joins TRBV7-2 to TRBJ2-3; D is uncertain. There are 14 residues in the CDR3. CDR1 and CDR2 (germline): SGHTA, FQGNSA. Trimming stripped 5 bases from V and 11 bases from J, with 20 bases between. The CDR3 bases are TGTGCCAGCAGCCTCCGAGCCAATAGTTTTGTGCAGTATTTT. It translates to CASSLRANSFVQYF.

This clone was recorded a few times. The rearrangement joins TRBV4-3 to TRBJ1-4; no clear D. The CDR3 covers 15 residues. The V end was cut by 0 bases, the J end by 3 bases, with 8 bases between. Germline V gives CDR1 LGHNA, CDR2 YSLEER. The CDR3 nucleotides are TGCGCCAGCAGCCAAGAGAACAGAGCTAATGAAAAACTGTTTTTT. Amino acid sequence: CASSQENRANEKLFF.

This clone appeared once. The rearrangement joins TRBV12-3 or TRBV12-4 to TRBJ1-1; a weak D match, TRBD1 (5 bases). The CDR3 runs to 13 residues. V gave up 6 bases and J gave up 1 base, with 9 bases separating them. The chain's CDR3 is CASSHTGNTEAFF. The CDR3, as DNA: TGTGCCAGCAGCCATACAGGGAACACTGAAGCTTTCTTT.

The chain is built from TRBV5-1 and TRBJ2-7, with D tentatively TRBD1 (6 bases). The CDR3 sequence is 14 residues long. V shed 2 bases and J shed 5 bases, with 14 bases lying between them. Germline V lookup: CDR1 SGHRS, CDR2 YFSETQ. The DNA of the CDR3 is TGCGCCAGCAGCTTTTTCACAGGGCCCCACGAGCAGTACGTC. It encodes CASSFFTGPHEQYV.

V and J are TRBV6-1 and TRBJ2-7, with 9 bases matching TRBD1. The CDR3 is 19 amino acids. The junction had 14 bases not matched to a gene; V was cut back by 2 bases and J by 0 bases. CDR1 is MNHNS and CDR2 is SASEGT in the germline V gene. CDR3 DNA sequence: TGTGCCAGCAGTGAAAGGATCGGGGTTGGGACAGGGCTCTCCTACGAGCAGTACGTC. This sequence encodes CASSERIGVGTGLSYEQYV.

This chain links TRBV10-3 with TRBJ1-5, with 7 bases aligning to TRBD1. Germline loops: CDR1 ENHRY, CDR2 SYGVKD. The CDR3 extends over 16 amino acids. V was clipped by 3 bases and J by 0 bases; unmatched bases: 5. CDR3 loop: CAISDNRGYSNQPQHF. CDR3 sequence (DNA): TGTGCCATCAGTGACAACAGGGGCTATAGCAATCAGCCCCAGCATTTT.

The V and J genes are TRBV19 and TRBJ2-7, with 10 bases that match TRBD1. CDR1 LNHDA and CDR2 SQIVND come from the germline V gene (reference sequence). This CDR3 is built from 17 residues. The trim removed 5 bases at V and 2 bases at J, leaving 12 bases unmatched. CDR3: CASSLRDRGSPTYEQYF. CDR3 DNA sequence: TGTGCCAGTAGTCTCCGGGACAGGGGATCTCCAACCTACGAGCAGTACTTC.

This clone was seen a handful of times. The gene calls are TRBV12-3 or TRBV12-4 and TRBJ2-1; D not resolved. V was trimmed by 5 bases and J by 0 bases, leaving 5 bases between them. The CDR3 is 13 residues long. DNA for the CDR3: TGTGCCAGCAGTCGTTACTCCTACAATGAGCAGTTCTTC. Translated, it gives CASSRYSYNEQFF.

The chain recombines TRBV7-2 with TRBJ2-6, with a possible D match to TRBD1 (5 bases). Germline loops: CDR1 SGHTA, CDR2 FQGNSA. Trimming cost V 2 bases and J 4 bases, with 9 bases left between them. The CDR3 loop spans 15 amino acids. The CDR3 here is CASSLQGPGANVLTF. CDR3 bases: TGTGCCAGCAGCTTACAGGGTCCCGGGGCCAACGTCCTGACTTTC.